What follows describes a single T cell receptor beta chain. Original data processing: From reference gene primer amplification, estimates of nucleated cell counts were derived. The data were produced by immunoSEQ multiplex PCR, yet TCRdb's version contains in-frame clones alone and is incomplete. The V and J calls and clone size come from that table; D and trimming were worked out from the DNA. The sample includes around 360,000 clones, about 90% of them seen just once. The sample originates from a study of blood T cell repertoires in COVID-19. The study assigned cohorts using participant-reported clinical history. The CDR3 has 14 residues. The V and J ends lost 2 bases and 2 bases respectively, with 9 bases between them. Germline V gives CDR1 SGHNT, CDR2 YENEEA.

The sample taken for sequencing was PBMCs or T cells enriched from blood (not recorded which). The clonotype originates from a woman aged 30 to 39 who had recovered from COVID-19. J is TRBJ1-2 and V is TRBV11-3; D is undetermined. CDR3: CASSLFRRNYGYTF. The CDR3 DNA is TGTGCCAGCAGCTTATTTCGCAGGAACTATGGCTACACCTTC.